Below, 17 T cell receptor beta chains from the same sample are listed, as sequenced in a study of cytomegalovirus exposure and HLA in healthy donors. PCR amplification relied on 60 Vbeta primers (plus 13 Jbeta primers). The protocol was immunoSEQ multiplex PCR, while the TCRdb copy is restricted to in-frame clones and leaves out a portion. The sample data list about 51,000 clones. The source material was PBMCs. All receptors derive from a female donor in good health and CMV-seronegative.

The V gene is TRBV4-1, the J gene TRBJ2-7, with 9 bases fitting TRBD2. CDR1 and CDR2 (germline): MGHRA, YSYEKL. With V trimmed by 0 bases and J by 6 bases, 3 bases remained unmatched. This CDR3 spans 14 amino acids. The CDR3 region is CASSQEFSGSEQYF. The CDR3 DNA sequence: TGCGCCAGCAGCCAAGAGTTTAGCGGGAGCGAGCAGTACTTC.

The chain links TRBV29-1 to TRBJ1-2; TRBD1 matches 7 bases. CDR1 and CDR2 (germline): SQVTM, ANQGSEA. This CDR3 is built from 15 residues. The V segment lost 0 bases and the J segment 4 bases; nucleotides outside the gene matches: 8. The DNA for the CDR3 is TGCAGCGTTGAAGATCCTGGGACAGAACGCTATGGCTACACCTTC. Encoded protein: CSVEDPGTERYGYTF.

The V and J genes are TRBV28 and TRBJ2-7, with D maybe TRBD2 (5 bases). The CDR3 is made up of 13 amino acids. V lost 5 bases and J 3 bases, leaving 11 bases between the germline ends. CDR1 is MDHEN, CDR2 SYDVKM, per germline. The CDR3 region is CASSGDGGYEQYF. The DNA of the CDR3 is TGTGCCAGCAGTGGCGACGGAGGCTACGAGCAGTACTTC.

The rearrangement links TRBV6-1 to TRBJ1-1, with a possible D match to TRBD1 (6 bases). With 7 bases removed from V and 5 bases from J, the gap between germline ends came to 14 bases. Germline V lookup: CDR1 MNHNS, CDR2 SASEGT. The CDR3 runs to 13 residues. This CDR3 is CASILLRGTEAFF. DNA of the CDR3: TGTGCCAGCATCCTCCTGAGGGGGACTGAAGCTTTCTTT.

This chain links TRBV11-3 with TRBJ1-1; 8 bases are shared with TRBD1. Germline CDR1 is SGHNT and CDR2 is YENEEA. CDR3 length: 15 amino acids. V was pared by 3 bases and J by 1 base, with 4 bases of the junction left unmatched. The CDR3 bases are TGTGCCAGCAGCTTTACAGGGGGGCCGAACACTGAAGCTTTCTTT. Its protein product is CASSFTGGPNTEAFF.

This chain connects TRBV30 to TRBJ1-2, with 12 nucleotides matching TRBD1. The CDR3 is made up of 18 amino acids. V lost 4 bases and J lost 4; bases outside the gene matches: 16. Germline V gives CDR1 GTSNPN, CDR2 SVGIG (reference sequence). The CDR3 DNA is TGTGCCTGGATCGGAGGAGCGACCGGGACAGGGGGCCTCTATGGCTACACCTTC. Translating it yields CAWIGGATGTGGLYGYTF.

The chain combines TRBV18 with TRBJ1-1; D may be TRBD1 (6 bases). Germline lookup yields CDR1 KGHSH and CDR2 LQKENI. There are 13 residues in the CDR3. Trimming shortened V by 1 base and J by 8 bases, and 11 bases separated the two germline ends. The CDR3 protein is CASSPRRGPEAFF. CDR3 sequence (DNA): TGTGCCAGCTCACCACGCAGGGGTCCCGAAGCTTTCTTT.

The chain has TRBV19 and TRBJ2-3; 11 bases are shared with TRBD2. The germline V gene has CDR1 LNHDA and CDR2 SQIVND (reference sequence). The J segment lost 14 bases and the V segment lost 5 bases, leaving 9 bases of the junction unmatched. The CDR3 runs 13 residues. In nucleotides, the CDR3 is TGTGCCAGTAGTGCGATAGCGGGGGGGTTTCGGTATTTT. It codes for CASSAIAGGFRYF.

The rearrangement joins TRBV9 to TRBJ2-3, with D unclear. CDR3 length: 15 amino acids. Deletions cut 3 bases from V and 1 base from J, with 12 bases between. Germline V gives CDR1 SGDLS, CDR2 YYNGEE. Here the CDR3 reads CASSADARGTDTQYF. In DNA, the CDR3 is TGTGCCAGCAGCGCGGATGCCCGGGGCACAGATACGCAGTATTTT.

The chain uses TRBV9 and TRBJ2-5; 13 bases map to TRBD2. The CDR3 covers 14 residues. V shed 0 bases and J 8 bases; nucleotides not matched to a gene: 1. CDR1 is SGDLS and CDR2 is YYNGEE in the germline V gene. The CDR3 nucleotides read TGTGCCAGCAGCGTAGGGACTAGCGGGAGTACCCAGTACTTC. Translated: CASSVGTSGSTQYF.

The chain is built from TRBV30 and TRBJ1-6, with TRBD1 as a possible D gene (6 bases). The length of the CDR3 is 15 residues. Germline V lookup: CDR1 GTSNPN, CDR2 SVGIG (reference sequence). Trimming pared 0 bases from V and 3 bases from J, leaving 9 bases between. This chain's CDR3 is CAWSVVGGYNSPLHF. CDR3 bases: TGTGCCTGGAGTGTGGTAGGGGGCTATAATTCACCCCTCCACTTT.

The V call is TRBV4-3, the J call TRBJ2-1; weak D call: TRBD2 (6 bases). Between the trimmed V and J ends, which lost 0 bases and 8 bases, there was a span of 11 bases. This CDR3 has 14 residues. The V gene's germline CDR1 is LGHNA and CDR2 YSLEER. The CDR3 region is CASSQDRRGYEQFF. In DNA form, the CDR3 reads TGCGCCAGCAGCCAAGATAGGCGGGGCTATGAGCAGTTCTTC.

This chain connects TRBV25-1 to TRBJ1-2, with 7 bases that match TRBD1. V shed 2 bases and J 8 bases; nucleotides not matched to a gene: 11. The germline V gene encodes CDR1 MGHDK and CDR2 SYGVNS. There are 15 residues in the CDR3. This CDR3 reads CASSEARQGLLGYTF. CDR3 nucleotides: TGTGCCAGCAGTGAAGCAAGACAGGGACTCTTAGGCTACACCTTC.

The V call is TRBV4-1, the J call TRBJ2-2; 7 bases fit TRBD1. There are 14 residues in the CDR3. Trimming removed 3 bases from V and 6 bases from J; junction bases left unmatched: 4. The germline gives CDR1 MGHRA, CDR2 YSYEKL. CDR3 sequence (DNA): TGCGCCAGCAGCCACGTAGACAGGGCCGGGGAGCTGTTTTTT. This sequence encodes CASSHVDRAGELFF.

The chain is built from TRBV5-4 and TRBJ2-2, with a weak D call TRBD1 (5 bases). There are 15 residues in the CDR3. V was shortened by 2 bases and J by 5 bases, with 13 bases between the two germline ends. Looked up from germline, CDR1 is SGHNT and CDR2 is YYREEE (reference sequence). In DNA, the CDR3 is TGTGCCAGCAGCTTAGGGGCAGGATGGACCGGGGAGCTGTTTTTT. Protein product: CASSLGAGWTGELFF. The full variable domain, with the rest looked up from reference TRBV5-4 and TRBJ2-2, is ETGVTQSPTHLIKTRGQQVTLRCSSQSGHNTVSWYQQALGQGPQFIFQYYREEENGRGNFPPRFSGLQFPNYSSELNVNALELDDSALYLCASSLGAGWTGELFFGEGSRLTVL.

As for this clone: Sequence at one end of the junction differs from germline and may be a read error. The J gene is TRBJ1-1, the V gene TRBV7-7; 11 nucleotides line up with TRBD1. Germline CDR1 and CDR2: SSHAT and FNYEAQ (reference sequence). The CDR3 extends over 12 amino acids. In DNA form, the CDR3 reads TGCCCCTGGGGGACAGGGGGCACTGAAGCTTTCTTT. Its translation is CPWGTGGTEAFF. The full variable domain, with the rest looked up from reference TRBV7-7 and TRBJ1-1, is GAGVSQSPRYKVTKRGQDVTLRCDPISSHATLYWYQQALGQGPEFLTYFNYEAQPDKSGLPSDRFSAERPEGSISTLTIQRTEQRDSAMYRCPWGTGGTEAFFGQGTRLTVV.

The CDR3 bases are TGTGCCAGCAGTGAACAGGGCTACGAGCAGTACTTC. Protein: CASSEQGYEQYF. J is TRBJ2-7 and V is TRBV25-1, with D perhaps TRBD1 (5 bases). The CDR3 totals 12 residues. Trimming took off 2 bases at V and 3 bases at J, with 5 bases between the two ends. Germline values: CDR1 MGHDK, CDR2 SYGVNS.